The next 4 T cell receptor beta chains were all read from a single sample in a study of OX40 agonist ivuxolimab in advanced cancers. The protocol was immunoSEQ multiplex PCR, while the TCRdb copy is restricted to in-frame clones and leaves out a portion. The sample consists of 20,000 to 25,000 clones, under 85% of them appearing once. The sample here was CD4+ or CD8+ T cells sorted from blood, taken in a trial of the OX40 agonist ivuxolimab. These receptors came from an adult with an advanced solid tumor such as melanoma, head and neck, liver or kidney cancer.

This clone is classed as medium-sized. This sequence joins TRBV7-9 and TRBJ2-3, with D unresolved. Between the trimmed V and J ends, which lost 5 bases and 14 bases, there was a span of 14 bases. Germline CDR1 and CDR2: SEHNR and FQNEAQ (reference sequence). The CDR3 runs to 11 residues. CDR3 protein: CASSHQDPGYF. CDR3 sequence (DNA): TGTGCCAGCAGCCACCAGGACCCGGGGTATTTT.

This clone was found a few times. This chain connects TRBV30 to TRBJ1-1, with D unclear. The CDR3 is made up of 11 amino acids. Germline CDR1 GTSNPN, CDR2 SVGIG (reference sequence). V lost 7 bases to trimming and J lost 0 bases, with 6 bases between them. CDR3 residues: CAFQLNTEAFF. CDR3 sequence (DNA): TGTGCCTTCCAGTTGAACACTGAAGCTTTCTTT.

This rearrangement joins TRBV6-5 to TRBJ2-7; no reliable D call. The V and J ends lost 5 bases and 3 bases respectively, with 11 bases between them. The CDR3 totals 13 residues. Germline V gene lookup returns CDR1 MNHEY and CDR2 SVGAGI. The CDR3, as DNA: TGTGCCAGCAGTCACCGGGCTAACTACGAGCAGTACTTC. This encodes CASSHRANYEQYF.

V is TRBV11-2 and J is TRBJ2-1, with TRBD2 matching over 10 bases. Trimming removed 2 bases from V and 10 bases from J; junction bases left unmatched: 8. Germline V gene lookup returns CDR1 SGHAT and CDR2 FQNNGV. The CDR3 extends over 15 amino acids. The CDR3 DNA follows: TGTGCCAGCAGCTTATCTAGCGGGGGAGCTGGGGAGCAGTTCTTC. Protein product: CASSLSSGGAGEQFF.